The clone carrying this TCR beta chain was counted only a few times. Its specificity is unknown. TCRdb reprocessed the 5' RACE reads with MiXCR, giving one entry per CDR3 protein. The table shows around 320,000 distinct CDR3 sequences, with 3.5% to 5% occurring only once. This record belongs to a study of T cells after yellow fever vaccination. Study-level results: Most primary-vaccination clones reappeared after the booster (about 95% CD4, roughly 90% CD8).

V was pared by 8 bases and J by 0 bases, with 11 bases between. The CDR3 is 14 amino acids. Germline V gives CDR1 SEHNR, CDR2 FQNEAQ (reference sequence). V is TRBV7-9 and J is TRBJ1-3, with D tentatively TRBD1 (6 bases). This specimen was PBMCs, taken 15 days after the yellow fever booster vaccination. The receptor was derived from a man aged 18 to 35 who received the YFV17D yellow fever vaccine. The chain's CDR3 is CASWQGSSGNTIYF. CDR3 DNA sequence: TGTGCCAGCTGGCAGGGGAGCTCTGGAAACACCATATATTTT.